The 17 T cell receptor beta chains reported below all come from one sample, sequenced in a study of CXCR3-negative and CXCR3-positive naive CD8 T cells. Overall study findings and caveats: Relative to CXCR3-negative naive cells, CXCR3-positive naive cells had more hydrophobic TRB CDR3s.

5' RACE that incorporated UMI labels was used to prepare the TRB cDNA libraries. Using the 5' RACE reads, TCRdb records one entry per CDR3 protein without DNA. This listing includes roughly 99,000 distinct CDR3 sequences. Their antigens are not known. What was sequenced was naive CXCR3+ CD8+ T cells from blood. Subset meaning: CD45RO-CCR7+CD27+CD95- naive CD8+ T cells expressing CXCR3 (TNR3+). Source of these receptors: a human donor in good health. Some clones in this sample may be carry-over from other donors' samples.

The genes are TRBV6-1 and TRBJ2-7; TCRdb picks TRBD2, but there is no DNA to check that call. The germline gives CDR1 MNHNS, CDR2 SASEGT. CDR3 length: 15 amino acids. CDR3 region: CASSPPAGGSSEQYF.

The chain links TRBV6-2 or TRBV6-3 to TRBJ2-3. Per germline, CDR1 MNHEY and CDR2 SVGEGT. The CDR3 totals 14 residues. CDR3 loop: CASSYSSPRDTQYF.

This CDR3 is CASSQLASSSYNEQFF. The chain recombines TRBV4-1 with TRBJ2-1; without DNA, the TCRdb call of TRBD2 cannot be checked. Germline CDR1 is MGHRA and CDR2 is YSYEKL. There are 16 residues in the CDR3.

The chain is built from TRBV7-3 and TRBJ2-1; TCRdb's D call of TRBD2 is untestable without DNA. Germline CDR1 SGHTA, CDR2 FQGTGA. The CDR3 extends over 14 amino acids. The chain's CDR3 is CASNLSSGGHEQFF.

V usage is TRBV7-6 and J usage is TRBJ2-7. The CDR3 is 14 amino acids. Germline V lookup: CDR1 SGHVS, CDR2 FNYEAQ. CDR3 loop: CASSDGIISYEQYF.

The chain has TRBV6-6 and TRBJ2-1. The CDR3 has 13 amino acids. Germline CDR1 MNHNY, CDR2 SVGAGI (reference sequence). CDR3 region: CASSYLSYNEQFF.

The V call is TRBV29-1, the J call TRBJ1-4. This CDR3 region has 16 residues. Germline V CDR1 and CDR2: SQVTM, ANQGSEA. The CDR3: CSVEEDAGRTNEKLFF.

The genes are TRBV28 and TRBJ2-7; TCRdb calls TRBD1, which cannot be checked without DNA. Germline CDR1 MDHEN, CDR2 SYDVKM. This CDR3 contains 13 residues. CDR3 amino acids: CASSRYRGYEQYF. Looking up the rest from reference TRBV28 and TRBJ2-7 gives the full variable domain: DVKVTQSSRYLVKRTGEKVFLECVQDMDHENMFWYRQDPGLGLRLIYFSYDVKMKEKGDIPEGYSVSREKKERFSLILESASTNQTSMYLCASSRYRGYEQYFGPGTRLTVT.

This sequence joins TRBV4-1 and TRBJ1-1; TCRdb lists TRBD1, though no DNA is available to test this call. Germline lookup yields CDR1 MGHRA and CDR2 YSYEKL. The CDR3 is made up of 15 amino acids. CDR3 residues: CASSQFPGSNTEAFF.

The rearrangement uses TRBV20-1 and TRBJ1-1. This CDR3 is 16 amino acids long. The V gene's germline CDR1 is DFQATT and CDR2 SNEGSKA (reference sequence). CDR3 sequence reads: CSARGPNIDMNTEAFF.

V and J are TRBV20-1 and TRBJ2-3. CDR1 is DFQATT and CDR2 is SNEGSKA in the germline V gene (reference sequence). The CDR3 contains 14 residues. CDR3 residues: CSARRHESTDTQYF.

The V and J genes are TRBV29-1 and TRBJ2-1. The germline V gene has CDR1 SQVTM and CDR2 ANQGSEA. The CDR3 sequence is 12 residues long. The CDR3 is CSGQMRYNEQFF.

This chain uses TRBV27 with TRBJ2-6; the TRBD1 assignment by TCRdb is unverifiable without DNA. Germline V gene data show CDR1 as MNHEY and CDR2 as SMNVEV (reference sequence). This CDR3 has 16 amino acids. The CDR3 loop is CASSLFGGSGANVLTF.

This chain connects TRBV5-6 to TRBJ2-1; TCRdb outputs TRBD1, but without DNA this stays unchecked. This CDR3 has 17 residues. The germline CDR1 and CDR2 sequences are SGHDT and YYEEEE. The CDR3 protein is CASSLTGGESPNNEQFF.

The chain recombines TRBV7-9 with TRBJ2-1; lacking DNA, the TRBD1 call made by TCRdb goes unchecked. This CDR3 has 15 amino acids. In germline, CDR1 is SEHNR, CDR2 FQNEAQ (reference sequence). The CDR3 loop reads CASRPVDRTYNEQFF.

This CDR3 is CASSLVPHDWENTEAFF. This chain links TRBV5-1 with TRBJ1-1; TCRdb proposes TRBD1, but this gene call is untestable without DNA. The CDR3 has 17 residues. Germline CDR1 is SGHRS and CDR2 is YFSETQ.

This rearrangement joins TRBV5-6 to TRBJ2-7; the D call of TRBD1 rests on TCRdb alone, since no DNA is present to check it. Germline V gives CDR1 SGHDT, CDR2 YYEEEE. The CDR3 runs 15 residues. CDR3 protein: CASSLWRDRAYEQYF. The variable domain in full, with the rest retrieved from reference TRBV5-6 and TRBJ2-7, is DAGVTQSPTHLIKTRGQQVTLRCSPKSGHDTVSWYQQALGQGPQFIFQYYEEEERQRGNFPDRFSGHQFPNYSSELNVNALLLGDSALYLCASSLWRDRAYEQYFGPGTRLTVT.